A single sample gave rise to the 21 T cell receptor beta chains below, sequenced in a study of blood T cell repertoires in COVID-19 (dated by TCRdb to about 2020). Library preparation employed the immunoSEQ multiplex PCR assay. TCRdb holds this immuneACCESS table with in-frame rearrangements only. Some clones are missing; in checked studies, unresolved V genes explain under half, and the rest has no known cause. The sample yields 110,000 to 150,000 clones; 60% to 85% were counted once. The top ten constitute over 8.5% of the sample. The sequenced sample was peripheral blood. Source of these receptors: a man aged 50-60 years with active or convalescent COVID-19.

This clone was recorded once. The chain couples TRBV7-9 to TRBJ2-2; 8 bases map to TRBD2. CDR1 is SEHNR and CDR2 is FQNEAQ in the germline V gene (reference sequence). J gave up 0 bases and V 4 bases, and 7 bases lay outside the gene matches. The CDR3 totals 17 residues. The CDR3 DNA reads as TGTGCCAGCAGCTCCTTCGGGGGGGGAACGAACACCGGGGAGCTGTTTTTT. As protein: CASSSFGGGTNTGELFF.

The rearrangement joins TRBV7-9 to TRBJ2-6, with unresolved D. Trimming removed 10 bases from V and 0 bases from J, with 16 bases in between. The CDR3 has 16 amino acids. Germline CDR1 SEHNR, CDR2 FQNEAQ (reference sequence). CDR3 region: CATTSTVFSGANVLTF. The DNA for the CDR3 is TGTGCCACCACCAGCACGGTTTTCTCTGGGGCCAACGTCCTGACTTTC. The full variable domain, rest sourced from reference TRBV7-9 and TRBJ2-6, is DTGVSQNPRHKITKRGQNVTFRCDPISEHNRLYWYRQTLGQGPEFLTYFQNEAQLEKSRLLSDRFSAERPKGSFSTLEIQRTEQGDSAMYLCATTSTVFSGANVLTFGAGSRLTVL.

The gene calls are TRBV10-3 and TRBJ1-5, with D possibly TRBD1 on 6 matching bases. Trimming took 1 base from V and 0 from J, leaving 7 bases between them. CDR3 length: 15 amino acids. Germline lookup yields CDR1 ENHRY and CDR2 SYGVKD. CDR3 nucleotides: TGTGCCATCAGTGAGTTACAGGGTAGCAATCAGCCCCAGCATTTT. Amino acids: CAISELQGSNQPQHF.

The chain combines TRBV19 with TRBJ1-2; a weak D match, TRBD1 (6 bases). CDR3 length: 16 residues. The germline CDR1 and CDR2 sequences are LNHDA and SQIVND (reference sequence). V was clipped by 8 bases and J by 3 bases, with 22 bases between them. The CDR3 DNA is TGTGCCAGTCGCCTCAATCAGGGGTACGTCGACTATGGCTACACCTTC. Amino acids: CASRLNQGYVDYGYTF.

The J gene is TRBJ2-7, the V gene TRBV2; 8 nucleotides align to TRBD2. CDR3 size: 13 residues. Germline V gene lookup returns CDR1 SNHLY and CDR2 FYNNEI. V lost 5 bases to trimming and J lost 4 bases; unmatched junction nucleotides: 4. The CDR3 DNA reads TGTGCCAGCAGTTTACTAGCGGATTACGAGCAGTACTTC. It is translated as CASSLLADYEQYF.

This clone was seen a few times. V and J are TRBV21-1 and TRBJ1-1. TRBV21-1 is assigned pseudogene status. The CDR3 has 14 residues. The CDR3 region is CASSKGVFGTEAFF. The CDR3 region has the DNA TGTGCCAGCAGCAAAGGCGTCTTCGGGACTGAAGCTTTCTTT.

The J gene is TRBJ1-4, the V gene TRBV5-1; 7 bases align to TRBD1. The CDR3 is 14 residues long. The V gene end was trimmed by 3 bases and the J gene end by 6 bases; junction bases not matched to a gene: 5. The germline gives CDR1 SGHRS, CDR2 YFSETQ. The CDR3 DNA follows: TGCGCCAGCAGCTCCAACAGGGGCGATGAAAAACTGTTTTTT. Protein: CASSSNRGDEKLFF.

V usage is TRBV5-6 and J usage is TRBJ2-7; a possible D gene is TRBD1 (7 bases). The V gene's germline CDR1 is SGHDT and CDR2 YYEEEE. The CDR3 consists of 14 residues. Trimming took 4 bases from V and 5 from J, leaving 16 bases between them. The CDR3 spells CASSPTGTVHEQYF. The CDR3 DNA reads as TGTGCCAGCAGCCCGACAGGGACTGTCCACGAGCAGTACTTC.

The rearrangement uses TRBV10-3 and TRBJ1-2; 8 nucleotides line up with TRBD1. The CDR3 has 13 amino acids. V shed 4 bases and J 8 bases; nucleotides not matched to a gene: 6. Germline assignment: CDR1 ENHRY and CDR2 SYGVKD. CDR3 DNA: TGTGCCATCAGTGGGACAGGGATGGAAGGCTACACCTTC. Protein: CAISGTGMEGYTF.

CDR3 in amino acids: CASSAGLADRTWETQYF. CDR3 nucleotides: TGTGCCAGCAGCGCTGGACTAGCGGACCGAACGTGGGAGACCCAGTACTTC. V gene TRBV9 combines with J gene TRBJ2-5; 10 bases are shared with TRBD2. J gave up 5 bases and V 3 bases, and 13 bases lay outside the gene matches. This CDR3 region has 17 residues. Germline CDR1 SGDLS, CDR2 YYNGEE.

The gene calls are TRBV7-9 and TRBJ2-2, with D possibly being TRBD1 (5 bases). V was clipped by 2 bases and J by 4 bases, with 11 bases between them. Germline CDR1 SEHNR, CDR2 FQNEAQ (reference sequence). The CDR3 runs to 15 residues. CDR3 region: CASSLQGRVTGELFF. CDR3 in DNA: TGTGCCAGCAGCTTACAGGGAAGAGTCACCGGGGAGCTGTTTTTT.

The V and J genes are TRBV21-1 and TRBJ2-7; TRBD2, the table's D call, lacks a check against the DNA. TRBV21-1 is classified as a pseudogene. This CDR3 contains 13 residues. DNA of the CDR3: TGTGCCAGCAGCAAATACGGAGCCTACGAGCAGTACTTC. It yields the protein CASSKYGAYEQYF.

This clone has only one observation. The chain carries TRBV28 and TRBJ2-3; D is perhaps TRBD1 (5 bases). The germline V gene encodes CDR1 MDHEN and CDR2 SYDVKM. The V gene lost 8 bases and the J gene lost 6 bases, with 12 bases spanning the gap. The CDR3 totals 12 residues. CDR3 residues: CASRDSLDTQYF. CDR3 bases: TGTGCCAGCCGTGACAGCCTGGATACGCAGTATTTT.

This clone turned up a few times. This chain connects TRBV28 to TRBJ2-7; D uncertain. V lost 2 bases and J 5 bases, leaving 10 bases between the germline ends. The CDR3 consists of 13 residues. Germline loops: CDR1 MDHEN, CDR2 SYDVKM. The CDR3 sequence is CASSLVSRNEQYF. The CDR3 bases are TGTGCCAGCAGTTTAGTATCTCGTAACGAGCAGTACTTC.

The chain has TRBV2 and TRBJ1-5; 8 bases line up with TRBD1. This CDR3 has 14 amino acids. CDR1 and CDR2 (germline): SNHLY, FYNNEI. Trimming at V came to 6 bases and at J to 7 bases, leaving 8 bases not matched to a gene. The CDR3 region is CASRSTGDGQPQHF. The CDR3, as DNA: TGTGCCAGCAGGTCGACAGGGGATGGGCAGCCCCAGCATTTT. Full variable domain (remainder filled in from reference TRBV2 and TRBJ1-5): EPEVTQTPSHQVTQMGQEVILRCVPISNHLYFYWYRQILGQKVEFLVSFYNNEISEKSEIFDDQFSVERPDGSNFTLKIRSTKLEDSAMYFCASRSTGDGQPQHFGDGTRLSIL.

The CDR3 loop reads CASSPIVSNTEAFF. The CDR3 DNA reads as TGCGCCAGCAGCCCGATAGTCTCGAACACTGAAGCTTTCTTT. The chain carries TRBV5-1 and TRBJ1-1; no clear D gene. With 4 bases removed from V and 1 base from J, the gap between germline ends came to 11 bases. The CDR3 totals 14 residues. The germline CDR1 and CDR2 sequences are SGHRS and YFSETQ.

This chain joins TRBV5-1 and TRBJ2-5; tentative D call: TRBD1 (6 bases). This CDR3 comprises 15 residues. CDR1 is SGHRS, CDR2 YFSETQ, per germline. V was shortened by 4 bases and J by 0 bases, with 13 bases between the two germline ends. CDR3: CASSAPNRDQETQYF. CDR3 sequence (DNA): TGCGCCAGCAGCGCCCCGAACAGGGACCAAGAGACCCAGTACTTC.

The chain has TRBV2 and TRBJ2-1, with a possible D match to TRBD1 (6 bases). CDR3 length equals 15 residues. V was pared by 6 bases and J by 7 bases, with 19 bases between. Germline-derived CDR1 and CDR2 are SNHLY and FYNNEI. CDR3 residues: CASSSDSGLKNEQFF. In DNA form, the CDR3 reads TGTGCCAGCAGCTCGGACAGTGGTTTAAAAAATGAGCAGTTCTTC.

The rearrangement links TRBV10-3 to TRBJ2-1; weak D call: TRBD2 (6 bases). Trimming pared 8 bases from V and 3 bases from J, leaving 14 bases between. The CDR3 has 14 amino acids. The germline V gene encodes CDR1 ENHRY and CDR2 SYGVKD. The CDR3 region is CAISVGGSYNEQFF. Written as DNA, the CDR3 is TGTGCCATCTCGGTGGGGGGTAGCTACAATGAGCAGTTCTTC.

This rearrangement joins TRBV28 to TRBJ2-7; no definite D call. Trimming pared 2 bases from V and 3 bases from J, leaving 14 bases between. CDR1 is MDHEN, CDR2 SYDVKM, per germline. The CDR3 totals 15 residues. Here the CDR3 DNA reads TGTGCCAGCAGTTTAAGTAGCCCCCCACACTACGAGCAGTACTTC. Encoded protein: CASSLSSPPHYEQYF.

The rearrangement joins TRBV6-1 to TRBJ1-2, with 7 bases that match TRBD1. This CDR3 is built from 14 residues. Per the germline V gene, CDR1 is MNHNS and CDR2 is SASEGT. Trimming at V came to 2 bases and at J to 8 bases, leaving 8 bases not matched to a gene. The CDR3 DNA reads TGTGCCAGCAGTGAACCAGGGGGAGTGTGGGGCTACACCTTC. It specifies CASSEPGGVWGYTF.